This TCR beta chain was obtained from a study of identical twins. Everyone who gave samples was a healthy Caucasian. Study results and caveats: For monozygotic twins, models underestimated out-of-frame TCR alpha sharing. Surplus twin overlap in beta out-of-frame sequences was less pronounced. Beta clonotypes that were abundant in cord blood contained fewer insertions, a pattern absent from memory repertoires.

The CDR3 is 15 residues long. V dropped 2 bases and J dropped 7; count of bases not matched to a gene: 6. Germline values: CDR1 SGHRS, CDR2 YFSETQ. This clonotype came up many times. The antigen is unknown. One entry per CDR3 protein results from TCRdb running MiXCR on the 5' RACE reads. The table records about 890,000 distinct CDR3 sequences, approximately 13% of them present only once. The sample was also linked to a second study, of yellow fever vaccine responses in identical twins.

The source is a young woman in good health. The material sequenced was PBMCs. The chain employs TRBV5-1 and TRBJ2-1; TRBD1 agrees at 10 bases. Here the CDR3 DNA reads TGCGCCAGCAGCTTCGGGGACAGGGGAGGAAATGAGCAGTTCTTC. It encodes CASSFGDRGGNEQFF.